The 21 T cell receptor beta chains listed next were all sequenced from one sample in a study of blood T cells in healthy people across ages. A J-beta primer mix and a sample-barcoded 5' primer were used in a second PCR of about 7 to 12 cycles. TCRdb redid the calling of the 5' RACE reads with MiXCR, one entry per CDR3 protein. The table records approximately 1.5 million distinct CDR3 sequences, almost 35% of them present only once. Sequenced material: blood. All receptors come from a woman in her twenties or thirties in good health.

The chain couples TRBV6-2 or TRBV6-3 to TRBJ1-1, with TRBD1 as a possible D gene (5 bases). The V end was cut by 8 bases, the J end by 3 bases, with 13 bases between. Germline V gene sequence: CDR1 MNHEY, CDR2 SVGEGT. CDR3 length: 13 amino acids. The CDR3 loop is CASRPQGYTEAFF. The CDR3 nucleotides read TGTGCCAGCCGACCTCAGGGTTACACTGAAGCTTTCTTT.

The table lists this clonotype with a few counts. One junction end does not reproduce the germline sequence, and a read error may be involved. The chain joins TRBV29-1 to TRBJ2-1; D not resolved. The CDR3 is 12 amino acids. CDR1 and CDR2 (germline): SQVTM, ANQGSEA. The DNA for the CDR3 is TGCAGCGGTGAACCGTCAGGCAATGAGCAGTTCTTC. Amino acid sequence: CSGEPSGNEQFF.

The chain is built from TRBV3-1 and TRBJ2-5, with 7 bases matching TRBD2. V lost 6 bases and J lost 12; bases outside the gene matches: 10. This CDR3 has 12 residues. In germline, CDR1 is LGHDT, CDR2 YNNKEL (reference sequence). The CDR3 protein is CASRPSAGVKYF. As DNA, the CDR3 is TGTGCCAGCAGACCATCGGCGGGGGTAAAGTACTTC.

The chain couples TRBV11-2 to TRBJ2-3; 7 bases align to TRBD2. From germline, CDR1 is SGHAT and CDR2 FQNNGV. Trimming cost V 3 bases and J 5 bases; bases outside gene matches: 8. The CDR3 is 15 amino acids. The CDR3 DNA follows: TGTGCCAGCAGCTTGGTTCGCGGGAGTAGAGATACGCAGTATTTT. It specifies CASSLVRGSRDTQYF.

This clonotype was counted only a few times. The CDR3 loop is CASSLSWAGAYEQYF. DNA of the CDR3: TGTGCCAGCAGTTTATCCTGGGCAGGGGCCTACGAGCAGTACTTC. The chain joins TRBV27 to TRBJ2-7; maybe TRBD1 (6 bases). The CDR3 sequence is 15 residues long. Germline CDR1 reads MNHEY; CDR2 reads SMNVEV (reference sequence). The V gene lost 0 bases and the J gene lost 2 bases, with 11 bases spanning the gap.

In this sample, this clonotype turned up many times. This chain links TRBV12-3 or TRBV12-4 with TRBJ2-3, with D uncertain. The CDR3 length is 12 residues. V gave up 6 bases and J gave up 4 bases, with 8 bases separating them. The CDR3 DNA reads TGTGCCAGCAGCTTACGGCCAGATACGCAGTATTTT. The encoded protein is CASSLRPDTQYF.

This clonotype was observed a handful of times. This rearrangement joins TRBV2 to TRBJ2-2; D gene uncertain. In germline, CDR1 is SNHLY, CDR2 FYNNEI. The CDR3 covers 10 residues. Trimming stripped 10 bases from V and 6 bases from J, with 6 bases between. The CDR3 is CATLAGELFF. The CDR3 region has the DNA TGTGCCACCCTCGCCGGGGAGCTGTTTTTT.

This clonotype occurred many times. The chain uses TRBV10-3 and TRBJ2-1, with 10 bases that match TRBD2. V shed 2 bases, J shed 3 bases, and the junction held 4 bases outside the gene matches. The V gene's germline CDR1 is ENHRY and CDR2 SYGVKD. The CDR3 is 16 amino acids. The CDR3 DNA reads as TGTGCCATCAGTGAGAGCGGGGGGGCTAACTACAATGAGCAGTTCTTC. It is translated as CAISESGGANYNEQFF.

The chain recombines TRBV18 with TRBJ2-1; D gene uncertain. CDR3 length: 13 residues. V was shortened by 5 bases and J by 7 bases, with 12 bases between the two germline ends. Looked up from germline, CDR1 is KGHSH and CDR2 is LQKENI. CDR3 nucleotide sequence: TGTGCCAGCTCAGTATCTCACGGAAATGAGCAGTTCTTC. Amino acids: CASSVSHGNEQFF.

This clonotype was detected only a few times. This sequence joins TRBV6-5 and TRBJ2-5; D is uncertain. This CDR3 region has 13 residues. The ends were cut back, 6 bases at V and 4 bases at J, with 12 bases in the middle. Per germline, CDR1 MNHEY and CDR2 SVGAGI. The CDR3 region is CASSQLGLETQYF. In DNA, the CDR3 is TGTGCCAGCAGCCAACTTGGGCTAGAGACCCAGTACTTC.

This clonotype was seen a few times. The chain employs TRBV5-6 and TRBJ2-5; the D gene is possibly TRBD1 (6 bases). CDR3 length equals 13 residues. V was cut by 7 bases and J by 4 bases, with 14 bases left in between. Germline loops: CDR1 SGHDT, CDR2 YYEEEE. CDR3 nucleotides: TGTGCCAGCGGTCACAGGGTAGGAGAGACCCAGTACTTC. It codes for CASGHRVGETQYF.

This chain joins TRBV9 and TRBJ2-5, with 13 nucleotides matching TRBD2. There are 14 residues in the CDR3. The V gene end was trimmed by 4 bases and the J gene end by 5 bases; junction bases not matched to a gene: 2. Per the germline V gene, CDR1 is SGDLS and CDR2 is YYNGEE. DNA of the CDR3: TGTGCCAGCAGCACTAGCGGGGGGGAGGAGACCCAGTACTTC. Translated: CASSTSGGEETQYF.

This clonotype was counted at least ten times. The chain employs TRBV20-1 and TRBJ1-5; the match to TRBD1 covers 9 bases. CDR1 is DFQATT and CDR2 is SNEGSKA in the germline V gene (reference sequence). There are 17 residues in the CDR3. V lost 3 bases and J lost 4; bases outside the gene matches: 13. The CDR3 here is CSARGQGSPPVNQPQHF. The CDR3 coding sequence is TGCAGTGCTAGGGGACAGGGCTCCCCTCCCGTTAATCAGCCCCAGCATTTT.

This clonotype was found a few times. The chain is built from TRBV29-1 and TRBJ2-7, with 7 bases fitting TRBD2. The V gene's germline CDR1 is SQVTM and CDR2 ANQGSEA. The CDR3 has 13 residues. J gave up 3 bases and V 4 bases, and 6 bases lay outside the gene matches. CDR3 nucleotide sequence: TGCAGCGTTGGGGGTAGCGGGTACTACGAGCAGTACTTC. It specifies CSVGGSGYYEQYF.

This clonotype was observed a handful of times. The junction differs from germline at one of its ends, possibly a read error. The chain joins TRBV12-3 or TRBV12-4 to TRBJ2-3; TRBD2 matches 11 bases. This CDR3 contains 15 residues. The CDR3 DNA follows: TGTGCCAGCAGGTTAGCGGGGGGGCCGTCAGATACGCAGTATTTT. Translation gives CASRLAGGPSDTQYF.

This clonotype was detected a few times. The rearrangement links TRBV5-5 to TRBJ2-3, with TRBD2 as a possible D gene (5 bases). The germline V and J ends were trimmed by 3 bases and 2 bases, with 16 bases remaining between them. Germline assignment: CDR1 SGHKS and CDR2 YYEKEE (reference sequence). The CDR3 totals 16 residues. The CDR3 is CASSWRTGRSTDTQYF. The CDR3 DNA reads TGTGCCAGCAGCTGGAGGACGGGCCGGTCCACAGATACGCAGTATTTT.

A word on this clonotype: At one end the junction does not follow the germline gene, possibly because of a read error. This chain uses TRBV20-1 with TRBJ1-2; 9 bases line up with TRBD1. The CDR3 is 16 amino acids. In germline, CDR1 is DFQATT, CDR2 SNEGSKA (reference sequence). The CDR3: CSARLTGTGINYGCTF. CDR3 nucleotides: TGCAGTGCTAGATTAACCGGGACAGGGATTAACTATGGCTGCACCTTC.

The sample holds a few counts of this clonotype. The chain recombines TRBV2 with TRBJ2-7; D may be TRBD1 (5 bases). Trimming took 3 bases from V and 4 from J, leaving 16 bases between them. This CDR3 is built from 15 residues. CDR1 is SNHLY, CDR2 FYNNEI, per germline. The CDR3 loop reads CASSERIGEYYEQYF. The CDR3 nucleotides are TGTGCCAGCAGTGAGCGTATAGGGGAATATTACGAGCAGTACTTC.

This chain links TRBV4-3 with TRBJ2-1; tentatively, D is TRBD2 (6 bases). Trimming stripped 0 bases from V and 15 bases from J, with 18 bases between. This CDR3 spans 14 amino acids. Germline V lookup: CDR1 LGHNA, CDR2 YSLEER. CDR3 nucleotide sequence: TGCGCCAGCAGCCAAGACTTGGAGGAGGGCCCTGGGTTCTTC. It codes for CASSQDLEEGPGFF.

A few counts support this clonotype. The CDR3 reads CASSEYGWGYGYTF. The CDR3 nucleotides read TGTGCCAGCAGTGAATATGGTTGGGGGTATGGCTACACCTTC. The gene calls are TRBV6-1 and TRBJ1-2; a possible D gene is TRBD1 (5 bases). The CDR3 consists of 14 residues. CDR1 MNHNS and CDR2 SASEGT come from the germline V gene. Trimming shortened V by 2 bases and J by 5 bases, and 12 bases separated the two germline ends.

The CDR3 protein is CASSERGGAGGPDTQYF. The DNA for the CDR3 is TGTGCCAGCAGTGAAAGGGGCGGGGCAGGGGGTCCAGATACGCAGTATTTT. V usage is TRBV6-1 and J usage is TRBJ2-3, with a tentative D call TRBD1 (7 bases). The CDR3 loop spans 17 amino acids. Trimming removed 2 bases from V and 4 bases from J, with 19 bases in between. The V gene's germline CDR1 is MNHNS and CDR2 SASEGT.